This T cell receptor (beta chain) was identified in a study of graft-versus-host responses after intestinal transplantation. Study as a whole: Anti-thymocyte globulin was used for induction in all recipients, who then took tacrolimus and steroids for roughly three years.

Notes on this clone: What it binds is unknown.

TCRdb's copy holds only in-frame clones and misses some; the assay was immunoSEQ multiplex PCR. Of about 15,000 clones listed, roughly 60% are singletons. The CDR3 is made up of 16 amino acids. Germline V CDR1 and CDR2: SGHRS, YFSETQ. V gave up 4 bases and J gave up 1 base; unmatched junction bases: 9. Overall study findings and caveats: There was an association between peak levels of circulating GvH clones and early post-transplant HvG declines. Some patients had graft-donor T cell macrochimerism. In their allografts, the ratios of graft-versus-host to host-versus-graft T cell clones were high.

Graft specimens yielded both intraepithelial and lamina propria lymphocytes. The material was ileum tissue, obtained 524 days after transplant. V is TRBV5-1 and J is TRBJ1-1, with 8 positions matching TRBD1. The sequence was collected from a human patient who received an intestinal transplant, so some T cells may come from the graft donor. The DNA of the CDR3 is TGCGCCAGCAGCGGAGGGGCAGGGGGCACGAACACTGAAGCTTTCTTT. This encodes CASSGGAGGTNTEAFF. The complete variable domain, with remaining parts taken from reference TRBV5-1 and TRBJ1-1, reads KAGVTQTPRYLIKTRGQQVTLSCSPISGHRSVSWYQQTPGQGLQFLFEYFSETQRNKGNFPGRFSGRQFSNSRSEMNVSTLELGDSALYLCASSGGAGGTNTEAFFGQGTRLTVV.